This T cell receptor (beta chain) came from a study of control samples from healthy donors and cancer patients. TCRdb's copy holds only in-frame clones and misses some; the assay was immunoSEQ multiplex PCR. The top ten hold 14% of the sample, which has 150,000 or so clones, over 90% seen once. With 3 bases removed from V and 7 bases from J, the gap between germline ends came to 16 bases. Germline values: CDR1 GTSNPN, CDR2 SVGIG (reference sequence). CDR3 size: 15 residues. The gene calls are TRBV30 and TRBJ1-6; D perhaps matches TRBD1 (5 bases). The sample comprised PBMCs. The sequence came from a man between 60 and 75 years old with colorectal cancer. CDR3 amino acids: CAWRPPGRGNSPLHF. Written as DNA, the CDR3 is TGTGCCTGGAGGCCACCGGGACGGGGAAATTCACCCCTCCACTTT.